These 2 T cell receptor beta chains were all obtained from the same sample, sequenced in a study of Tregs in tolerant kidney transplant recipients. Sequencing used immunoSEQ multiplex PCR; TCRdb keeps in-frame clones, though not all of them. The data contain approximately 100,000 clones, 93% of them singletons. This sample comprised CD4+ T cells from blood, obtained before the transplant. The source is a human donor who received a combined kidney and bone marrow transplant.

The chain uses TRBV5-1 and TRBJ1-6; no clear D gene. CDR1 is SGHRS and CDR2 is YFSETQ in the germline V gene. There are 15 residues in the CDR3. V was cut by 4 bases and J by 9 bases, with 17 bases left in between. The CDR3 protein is CASSLAGPRFSPLHF. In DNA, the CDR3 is TGCGCCAGCAGCCTCGCGGGTCCTCGGTTTTCACCCCTCCACTTT.

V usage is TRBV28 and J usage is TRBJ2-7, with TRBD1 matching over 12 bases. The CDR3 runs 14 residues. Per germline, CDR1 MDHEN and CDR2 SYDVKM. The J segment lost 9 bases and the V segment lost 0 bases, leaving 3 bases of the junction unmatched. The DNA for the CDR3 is TGTGCCAGCAGTTTATGGGGACAGGGGGCGGGGCAGTACTTC. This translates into CASSLWGQGAGQYF.